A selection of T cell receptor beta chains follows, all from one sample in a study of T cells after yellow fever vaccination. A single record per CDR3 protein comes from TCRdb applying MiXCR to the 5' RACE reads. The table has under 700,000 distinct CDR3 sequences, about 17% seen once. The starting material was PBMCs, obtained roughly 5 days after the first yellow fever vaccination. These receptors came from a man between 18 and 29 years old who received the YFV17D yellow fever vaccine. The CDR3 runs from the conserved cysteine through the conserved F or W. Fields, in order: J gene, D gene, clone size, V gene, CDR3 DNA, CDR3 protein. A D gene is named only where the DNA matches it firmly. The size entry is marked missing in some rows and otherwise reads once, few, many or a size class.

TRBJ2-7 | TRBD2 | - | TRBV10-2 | TGCGCCAGCACAAAAGAGCGGGGGGGAGAACCCTACGAGCAGTACTTC | CASTKERGGEPYEQYF
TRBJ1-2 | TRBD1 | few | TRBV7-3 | TGTGCCAGCAGCTTATCGGACAGGGTCTATGGCTACACCTTC | CASSLSDRVYGYTF
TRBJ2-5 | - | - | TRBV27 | TGTGCCAGCAGTTTATCACGGGGGCTCCGGTTTGGAGAGACCCAGTACTTC | CASSLSRGLRFGETQYF
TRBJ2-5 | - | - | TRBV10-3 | TGTGCCATCAGTGATGCTGGGGAGACCCAGTACTTC | CAISDAGETQYF
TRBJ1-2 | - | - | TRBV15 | TGTGCCACCACCGATGAGGGGAACTATGGCTACACCTTC | CATTDEGNYGYTF
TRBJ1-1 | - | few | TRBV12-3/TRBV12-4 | TGTGCCAGCAGTTCCTTAGGGACCTCCAGCGGAGCTGAAGCTTTCTTT | CASSSLGTSSGAEAFF
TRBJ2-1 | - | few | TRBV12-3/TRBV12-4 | TGTGCCAGCAGTTTTGTAAGGTGGAATGAGCAGTTCTTC | CASSFVRWNEQFF
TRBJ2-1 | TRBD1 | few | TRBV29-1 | TGCAGCACCTCCGGGACAGGCCCCTACAATGAGCAGTTCTTC | CSTSGTGPYNEQFF
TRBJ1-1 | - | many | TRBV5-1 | TGCGCCAGCAGCTTGCTTCCCGATAACACTGAAGCTTTCTTT | CASSLLPDNTEAFF
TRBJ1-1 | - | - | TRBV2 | TGTGCCAGCCGAATACCGACTGGGTACACTGAAGCTTTCTTT | CASRIPTGYTEAFF
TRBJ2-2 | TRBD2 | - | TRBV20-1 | TGCAGTGCACCGAACTGGCGGGGGGGCCGGGCCGGGGAGCTGTTTTTT | CSAPNWRGGRAGELFF
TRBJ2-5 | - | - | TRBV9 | TGTGCCAGCAGCCTTGGGGGGGGACAGCCACAAGAGACCCAGTACTTC | CASSLGGGQPQETQYF
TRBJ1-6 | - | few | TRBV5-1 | TGCGCCAGCAGCCCCGACCTAGGGTCCACTTCACCCCTCCACTTT | CASSPDLGSTSPLHF
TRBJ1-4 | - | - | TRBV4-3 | TGCGCCAGCAGCCAAGATCTGGAAAAACTGTTTTTT | CASSQDLEKLFF
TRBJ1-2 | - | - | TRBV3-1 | TGTGCCAGCAGCCAGTGGACGGCCTATGGCTACACCTTC | CASSQWTAYGYTF
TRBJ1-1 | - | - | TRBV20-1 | TGCAGTGCTAGATTGGGGGGGCGGATTCGGGGCACTGAAGCTTTCTTT | CSARLGGRIRGTEAFF
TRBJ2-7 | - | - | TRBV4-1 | TGCGCCAGCAGCGGTCAAAACTACGAGCAGTACTTC | CASSGQNYEQYF
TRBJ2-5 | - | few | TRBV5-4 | TGTGCCAGCAGCTTGCCCAGGGAAGAGACCCAGTACTTC | CASSLPREETQYF
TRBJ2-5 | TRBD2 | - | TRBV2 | TGTGCCAGCAGTGAACCCAGCGGGGGGGCCGGGACCCAGTACTTC | CASSEPSGGAGTQYF
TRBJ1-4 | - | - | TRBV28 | TGTGCCAGCACCCGAGGAGGGTCTAATGAAAAACTGTTTTTT | CASTRGGSNEKLFF
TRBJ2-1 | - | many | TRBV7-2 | TGTGCCAGCAGCCGCGGGGGCGGGAAATACAATGAGCAGTTCTTC | CASSRGGGKYNEQFF
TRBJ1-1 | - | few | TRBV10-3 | TGTGCCATCAGTTTCGAATGGAGTTCCGCTGAAGCTTTCTTT | CAISFEWSSAEAFF
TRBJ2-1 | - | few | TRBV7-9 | TGTGCCAGCAGCTCTCGGGTTAGCTCCTACAATGAGCAGTTCTTC | CASSSRVSSYNEQFF
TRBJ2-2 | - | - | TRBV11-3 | TGTGCCAGCAGCCAAGGGGTCGAGAGGGAGCTGTTTTTT | CASSQGVERELFF
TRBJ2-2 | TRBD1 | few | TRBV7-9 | TGTGCCAGCTCACCGGACAGGGGAGGGCCCGGGGAGCTGTTTTTT | CASSPDRGGPGELFF
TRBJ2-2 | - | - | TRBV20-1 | TGCAGTGCTAGCGATCACCGGTTGTCAGGGGAGCTGTTTTTT | CSASDHRLSGELFF
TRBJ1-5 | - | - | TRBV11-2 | TGTGCCAGCAGCTTAGAGAGGGCAGGGGCATATAGCAGTCAGCCCCAGCATTTT | CASSLERAGAYSSQPQHF
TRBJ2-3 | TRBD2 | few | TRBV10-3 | TGTGCCATCAGTGTGGGACCTAGCGGAGGCACAGATACGCAGTATTTT | CAISVGPSGGTDTQYF
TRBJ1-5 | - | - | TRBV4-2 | TGTGCCAGCAGCTTCAATACCTACGACGGGGGCAATCAGCCCCAGCATTTT | CASSFNTYDGGNQPQHF
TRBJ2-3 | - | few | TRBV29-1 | TGCAGCGCCGGACCGACTAAAGGGACAGATACGCAGTATTTT | CSAGPTKGTDTQYF
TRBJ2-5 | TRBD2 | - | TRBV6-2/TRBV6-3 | TGTGCCAGCAGGGGACGGACTAGCGGCCAAGAGACCCAGTACTTC | CASRGRTSGQETQYF
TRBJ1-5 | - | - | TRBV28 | TGTGCCAGCAGCAGGGGTTTTCAGCCCCAGCATTTT | CASSRGFQPQHF
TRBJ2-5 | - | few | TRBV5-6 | TGTGCCAGCAGCTTTAGCCCACAGGGTCAAGAGACCCAGTACTTC | CASSFSPQGQETQYF
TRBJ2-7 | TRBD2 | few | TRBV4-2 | TGTGCCAGCAGTATAGCGGGGGCCACCTACGAGCAGTACTTC | CASSIAGATYEQYF
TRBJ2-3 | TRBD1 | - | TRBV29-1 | TGCAGCGTTGAAGAAGTCCCGGACAGGGCAGATACGCAGTATTTT | CSVEEVPDRADTQYF
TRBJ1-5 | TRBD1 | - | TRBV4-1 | TGCGCCAGCAGCCAATGGACAGGGGATGGCAATCAGCCCCAGCATTTT | CASSQWTGDGNQPQHF
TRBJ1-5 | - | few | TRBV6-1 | TGTGCCAGCGGCGAAGGACTGGGGAGCCAGCCCCAGCATTTT | CASGEGLGSQPQHF
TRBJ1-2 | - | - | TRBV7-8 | TGTGCCAGCAGCTTAGGCTGGGGGGACGATGGCTACACCTTC | CASSLGWGDDGYTF
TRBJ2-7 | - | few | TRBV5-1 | TGCGCCAGCGCTATTTCAACCGGTTCCTACGAGCAGTACTTC | CASAISTGSYEQYF
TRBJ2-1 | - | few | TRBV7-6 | TGTGCCGGCAGCTTACAGGACGCCAGGGATCGGTTCTTC | CAGSLQDARDRFF
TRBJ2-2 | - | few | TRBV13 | TGTGCCAGCAGCTCCCGAGCGCGGACCGGGGAGCTGTTTTTT | CASSSRARTGELFF
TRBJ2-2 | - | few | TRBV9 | TGTGCCAGCAGCGTAACAGGGCAGGATAGGATCGGGGAGCTGTTTTTT | CASSVTGQDRIGELFF
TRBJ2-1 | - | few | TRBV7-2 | TGTGCCAGCGCCCAGGAACAACGTGGGGGGGCGGCTGAGCAGTTCTTC | CASAQEQRGGAAEQFF
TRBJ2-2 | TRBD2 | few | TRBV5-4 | TGTGCCAGCAGTTCGTCCGGGCTAGCGGGAACCGGGGAGCTGTTTTTT | CASSSSGLAGTGELFF
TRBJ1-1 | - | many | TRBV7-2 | TGTGCCAGCAGCTTTAGGGGAGGGGGCACTGAAGCTTTCTTT | CASSFRGGGTEAFF
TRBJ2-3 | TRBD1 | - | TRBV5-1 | TGCGCCAGCAGCCACTGGACAGGGGGCACAGATACGCAGTATTTT | CASSHWTGGTDTQYF
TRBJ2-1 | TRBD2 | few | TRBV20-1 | TGCAGTGCTAGGACTAGCGGGGGGGCAAGCTCCTACAATGAGCAGTTCTTC | CSARTSGGASSYNEQFF
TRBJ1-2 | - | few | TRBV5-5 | TGTGCCAGCAGCCCGTCCGCCGGAGTAACAGGTGGCTACACCTTC | CASSPSAGVTGGYTF
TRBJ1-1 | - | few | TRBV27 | TGTGCCAGCAGTTTATATTTGGGGGCTGAAGCTTTCTTT | CASSLYLGAEAFF
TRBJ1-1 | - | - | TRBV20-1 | TGCAGTGCTAGAGACCCACGGGCTCTGGACACTGAAGCTTTCTTT | CSARDPRALDTEAFF
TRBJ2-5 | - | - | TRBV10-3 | TGTGCCATCAGTGAGTCTGCGGGTCCAGAGACCCAGTACTTC | CAISESAGPETQYF
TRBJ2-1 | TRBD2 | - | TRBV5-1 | TGCGCCAGCAGTTTGGGGCTGGGACTAGCGGGGGTAGAGCAGTTCTTC | CASSLGLGLAGVEQFF
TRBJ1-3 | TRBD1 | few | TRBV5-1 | TGCGCCAGCAGCTTGGTGACAGGGGCGTCATCTGGAAACACCATATATTTT | CASSLVTGASSGNTIYF
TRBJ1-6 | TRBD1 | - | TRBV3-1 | TGTGCCAGCAGCCTCGACGGGACAGGCTATAATTCACCCCTCCACTTT | CASSLDGTGYNSPLHF